The T cell receptor (beta chain) described here comes from a study of T cell responses to AZD1222 COVID-19 vaccine. Measured with immunoSEQ multiplex PCR; TCRdb has only the in-frame clones, and not every one. The table has 150,000 to 200,000 clones, around 95% seen once. Study conclusions and caveats: Two doses of AZD1222 preceded a rise in Spike-specific TCR breadth and depth.

Worth noting for this clone: Its cognate antigen is unknown.

The clonotype comes from an adult in good health. The specimen comprised peripheral blood, sampled on day 0 of AZD1222 vaccination.

CDR3 amino acids: CASTQKGAGGYTF. In DNA, the CDR3 is TGTGCCAGCACCCAGAAGGGGGCCGGAGGCTACACCTTC. This chain links TRBV28 with TRBJ1-2, with 7 nucleotides matching TRBD1. CDR1 and CDR2 (germline): MDHEN, SYDVKM. The trim removed 7 bases at V and 8 bases at J, leaving 10 bases unmatched. The CDR3 extends over 13 amino acids.